These 23 T cell receptor beta chains share one sample of origin, sequenced in a study of blood T cell repertoires in COVID-19 (dated by TCRdb to about 2020). Library generation was performed with the immunoSEQ multiplex PCR assay. TCRdb's version of the immuneACCESS table is confined to in-frame rearrangements and falls short of the full clone set. An unresolved V gene accounts for under half of the shortfall where checked; the remainder is of unknown origin. Within this sample are about 89,000 clones, with 80% to 95% of them counted one time only. The ten most abundant clones make up 2.3% of the sample. The sequenced material came from peripheral blood. The source is a human donor with active COVID-19. The donor label of this sample is uncertain.

Concerning this clone: A junction boundary mismatches the germline segment, possibly from a read error. As DNA, the CDR3 is TGTGCCAGCAGTGAAGAGGGGACAGGGGGCATTTACGGCTACATCTTC. Translated, it gives CASSEEGTGGIYGYIF. This chain joins TRBV6-4 and TRBJ1-2; 12 nucleotides line up with TRBD1. There are 16 residues in the CDR3. Germline assignment: CDR1 MRHNA and CDR2 SNTAGT.

V is TRBV5-6 and J is TRBJ2-2, with a weak D call TRBD2 (6 bases). V was cut by 0 bases and J by 3 bases, with 12 bases left in between. The CDR3 sequence is 16 residues long. CDR1 is SGHDT, CDR2 YYEEEE, per germline. CDR3 residues: CASSLVGGLDTGELFF. CDR3 sequence (DNA): TGTGCCAGCAGCTTGGTCGGGGGTCTGGACACCGGGGAGCTGTTTTTT.

The chain links TRBV5-1 to TRBJ1-6; D is unclear. The CDR3 covers 13 residues. V was cut by 7 bases and J by 4 bases, with 9 bases left in between. CDR1 and CDR2 from the germline V gene are SGHRS and YFSETQ. CDR3 in amino acids: CASQAEYNSPLHF. CDR3 nucleotides: TGCGCCAGCCAGGCCGAATATAATTCACCCCTCCACTTT.

This chain links TRBV9 with TRBJ1-3; D is uncertain. Germline CDR1 reads SGDLS; CDR2 reads YYNGEE. V was trimmed by 0 bases and J by 6 bases, leaving 16 bases between them. The CDR3 sequence is 16 residues long. In DNA form, the CDR3 reads TGTGCCAGCAGCGTAGAGAACAGCCGCTCGGCAAACACCATATATTTT. Translation gives CASSVENSRSANTIYF.

This clone occurred once. The junction does not match germline at one end; this may be a read error. This sequence joins TRBV27 and TRBJ2-7; TRBD2 matches 16 bases. CDR3 length: 20 residues. Germline CDR1 MNHEY, CDR2 SMNVEV (reference sequence). CDR3 sequence reads: CASRLWGSGTSGGGVREQYF. As DNA, the CDR3 is TGTGCCAGCAGGTTATGGGGCTCGGGGACTAGCGGGGGGGGAGTTAGAGAGCAGTACTTC.

The chain combines TRBV5-1 with TRBJ2-7, with 10 nucleotides matching TRBD2. The CDR3 runs 15 residues. The J segment lost 6 bases and the V segment lost 0 bases, leaving 6 bases of the junction unmatched. Germline values: CDR1 SGHRS, CDR2 YFSETQ. CDR3 in amino acids: CASSLGAGGPREQYF. Written as DNA, the CDR3 is TGCGCCAGCAGCTTGGGAGCGGGGGGGCCTCGCGAGCAGTACTTC.

The chain has TRBV19 and TRBJ2-7; 7 positions match TRBD2. Per the germline V gene, CDR1 is LNHDA and CDR2 is SQIVND (reference sequence). The trim removed 6 bases at V and 2 bases at J, leaving 10 bases unmatched. This CDR3 spans 15 amino acids. The CDR3 region has the DNA TGTGCCAGTAGCGAGAGGCGGGGGATAGCCTACGAGCAGTACTTC. This codes for CASSERRGIAYEQYF.

The chain has TRBV5-1 and TRBJ1-1, with D possibly being TRBD1 (5 bases). V was pared by 10 bases and J by 3 bases, with 22 bases between. The CDR3 sequence is 15 residues long. Germline CDR1 SGHRS, CDR2 YFSETQ. The CDR3 DNA sequence: TGCGCCTGCCATACCGCGGGGCCGTCGGACACTGAAGCTTTCTTT. Residues: CACHTAGPSDTEAFF.

The rearrangement joins TRBV5-6 to TRBJ2-3; TRBD1 aligns across 7 bases. The CDR3 is 14 amino acids. Germline CDR1 SGHDT, CDR2 YYEEEE. J gave up 1 base and V 3 bases, and 2 bases lay outside the gene matches. CDR3 DNA: TGTGCCAGCAGCTCTACAGGGGGCACAGATACGCAGTATTTT. Its protein is CASSSTGGTDTQYF.

This clone appeared once. This chain uses TRBV6-1 with TRBJ1-2; D remains ambiguous. The CDR3 runs 13 residues. V was pared by 2 bases and J by 5 bases, with 9 bases between. Germline V gene lookup returns CDR1 MNHNS and CDR2 SASEGT. CDR3 coding DNA: TGTGCCAGCAGTGAATACGCGGTTTATGGCTACACCTTC. This translates into CASSEYAVYGYTF.

V usage is TRBV29-1 and J usage is TRBJ2-1; 9 positions agree with TRBD2. Per the germline V gene, CDR1 is SQVTM and CDR2 is ANQGSEA. V lost 2 bases, J lost 3 bases, and 5 bases stayed unmatched. The CDR3 loop spans 15 amino acids. CDR3 sequence reads: CSVELAGGNYNEQFF. In nucleotides, the CDR3 is TGCAGCGTTGAATTGGCGGGGGGGAACTACAATGAGCAGTTCTTC.

This clone is a singleton in its sample. This chain joins TRBV4-1 and TRBJ2-1; 11 nucleotides line up with TRBD1. V dropped 0 bases and J dropped 6; count of bases not matched to a gene: 4. The CDR3 runs to 16 residues. CDR1 and CDR2 from the germline V gene are MGHRA and YSYEKL. The CDR3 coding sequence is TGCGCCAGCAGCCAAGATACCGGGACAGGGGGCAATGAGCAGTTCTTC. Translated: CASSQDTGTGGNEQFF.

The chain carries TRBV6-1 and TRBJ1-5; no firm D call. Trimming took 2 bases from V and 7 from J, leaving 6 bases between them. CDR3 length: 12 amino acids. The germline gives CDR1 MNHNS, CDR2 SASEGT. The CDR3 protein is CASSEYKQPQHF. CDR3 in DNA: TGTGCCAGCAGTGAATACAAGCAGCCCCAGCATTTT.

V usage is TRBV7-7 and J usage is TRBJ2-5, with 13 bases matching TRBD2. J gave up 5 bases and V 5 bases, and 11 bases lay outside the gene matches. This CDR3 region has 17 residues. Germline-derived CDR1 and CDR2 are SSHAT and FNYEAQ (reference sequence). This chain's CDR3 is CASSPGLAGPGGETQYF. The CDR3 DNA sequence: TGTGCCAGCAGCCCGGGACTAGCGGGGCCGGGGGGGGAGACCCAGTACTTC.

For the CDR3, the DNA is TGTGCCAGCAGCCAAGATCGCGGCGGGGATTCCTACAATGAGCAGTTCTTC. Its translation is CASSQDRGGDSYNEQFF. J is TRBJ2-1 and V is TRBV4-2, with D maybe TRBD2 (6 bases). The V gene's germline CDR1 is LGHNA and CDR2 YNFKEQ. This CDR3 has 17 residues. Between the trimmed V and J ends, which lost 0 bases and 1 base, there was a span of 13 bases.

The rearrangement links TRBV27 to TRBJ2-7; 7 bases align to TRBD1. V shed 6 bases, J shed 2 bases, and the junction held 4 bases outside the gene matches. This CDR3 is built from 13 residues. The germline V gene encodes CDR1 MNHEY and CDR2 SMNVEV (reference sequence). The CDR3 sequence is CASSGTEAYEQYF. The CDR3 region has the DNA TGTGCCAGCAGCGGGACAGAAGCCTACGAGCAGTACTTC.

The V and J genes are TRBV24-1 and TRBJ1-2, with unresolved D. Germline V lookup: CDR1 KGHDR, CDR2 SFDVKD. The CDR3 runs 14 residues. Trimming removed 3 bases at V and 7 bases at J, with 14 bases between. CDR3 in amino acids: CATSDPGRQGGYTF. The CDR3 bases are TGTGCCACCAGTGATCCCGGGAGGCAAGGTGGCTACACCTTC.

The J gene is TRBJ2-3, the V gene TRBV24-1, with TRBD2 identical over 14 bases. The CDR3 is made up of 17 amino acids. From germline, CDR1 is KGHDR and CDR2 SFDVKD. The trim removed 3 bases at V and 5 bases at J, leaving 6 bases unmatched. The CDR3 sequence is CATSDPRLAGGIDTQYF. For the CDR3, the DNA is TGTGCCACCAGTGATCCTAGACTAGCGGGGGGGATAGATACGCAGTATTTT.

V gene TRBV28 combines with J gene TRBJ1-1; TRBD1 is a possible D gene (5 bases). The CDR3 sequence is 15 residues long. Trimming pared 1 base from V and 5 bases from J, leaving 14 bases between. Germline V gene data show CDR1 as MDHEN and CDR2 as SYDVKM. As DNA, the CDR3 is TGTGCCAGCAGTTTATCCTCAGGGTCGTGGACTGAAGCTTTCTTT. Protein: CASSLSSGSWTEAFF.

The chain's CDR3 is CASSRGQGYAEAFF. CDR3 coding DNA: TGCGCCAGCAGCCGAGGACAGGGCTACGCTGAAGCTTTCTTT. This sequence joins TRBV5-1 and TRBJ1-1; TRBD1 matches 8 bases. Trimming cost V 4 bases and J 6 bases; bases outside gene matches: 8. Germline lookup yields CDR1 SGHRS and CDR2 YFSETQ. The CDR3 runs 14 residues.

This clone was picked up one time. V usage is TRBV29-1 and J usage is TRBJ1-1, with D maybe TRBD1 (5 bases). Germline CDR1 reads SQVTM; CDR2 reads ANQGSEA. V lost 0 bases and J lost 0, with 11 bases in between. CDR3 size: 15 residues. The CDR3 is CSVEDYRPLNTEAFF. DNA of the CDR3: TGCAGCGTTGAAGATTACAGGCCGCTGAACACTGAAGCTTTCTTT.

J is TRBJ1-2 and V is TRBV7-9, with 10 bases identical to TRBD1. Germline lookup yields CDR1 SEHNR and CDR2 FQNEAQ (reference sequence). J gave up 7 bases and V 1 base, and 3 bases lay outside the gene matches. The CDR3 has 14 residues. The CDR3 region is CASSLERDRGGYTF. CDR3 coding DNA: TGTGCCAGCAGCTTAGAGCGGGACAGGGGTGGCTACACCTTC.

This clone appeared a single time. The rearrangement uses TRBV6-5 and TRBJ1-2; TRBD1 aligns across 8 bases. CDR1 and CDR2 from the germline V gene are MNHEY and SVGAGI. The CDR3 consists of 14 residues. The ends lost 6 bases at V and 6 bases at J; junction bases unmatched: 9. CDR3 in DNA: TGTGCCAGCAGAATTACAGGGGGGACGGATGGCTACACCTTC. Translating it yields CASRITGGTDGYTF.